This T cell receptor (beta chain) was captured in a study of glioma-infiltrating T cells. The sample holds many counts of this clonotype. What it binds is unknown. Findings and caveats of the study: CDR3 overlap between tissue and blood was very small. Tissue-blood divergence was below expectation in non-neoplastic patients, above in gliomas.

There are 16 residues in the CDR3. Germline CDR1 reads MDHEN; CDR2 reads SYDVKM. V dropped 5 bases and J dropped 1 base, with 15 bases sitting between them. TCR alpha and beta CDR3 regions were amplified from RNA using iRepertoire nested multiplex PCR. Tissue mRNA or PBMC total RNA, about 85-400 ng, went into one-step reverse transcription and amplification. TCRdb independently ran MiXCR on the multiplex PCR reads; one entry per CDR3 protein. Here the sample spans about 130,000 distinct CDR3 sequences, approximately 26% being singletons. Sample: glioma tissue, nonneoplastic brain tissue, or PBMCs (not recorded which). V is TRBV28 and J is TRBJ1-3, with a weak D call TRBD1 (6 bases). The receptor was derived from a human donor with low-grade glioma or glioblastoma, undergoing nonglioma brain surgery, or in good health (not recorded which). The DNA for the CDR3 is TGTGCCAGCAGTCCGGGATCAGGGGTATCTGGAAACACCATATATTTT. Translating gives CASSPGSGVSGNTIYF.